The next 5 T cell receptor beta chains were all read from a single sample in a study of blood T cell repertoires in COVID-19. Clones were read by immunoSEQ multiplex PCR, and TCRdb kept only the in-frame ones, dropping some. Among fewer than 150,000 clones listed, over 80% were seen once. Sequencing was done on a sample of peripheral blood. Receptor source: a woman in her seventies with acute or convalescent COVID-19.

The chain recombines TRBV7-3 with TRBJ2-3, with D maybe TRBD2 (6 bases). The CDR3 is made up of 16 amino acids. The V gene's germline CDR1 is SGHTA and CDR2 FQGTGA. V shed 6 bases and J shed 4 bases, with 20 bases lying between them. CDR3 in amino acids: CASSRRGRSTADTQYF. In DNA form, the CDR3 reads TGTGCCAGCAGTAGGCGGGGCCGTTCCACTGCAGATACGCAGTATTTT.

This chain links TRBV3-1 (or the pseudogene TRBV3-2) with TRBJ1-4; perhaps TRBD1 as D (6 bases). The CDR3 extends over 15 amino acids. Germline CDR1 is LGHDT and CDR2 is YNNKEL (reference sequence). Trimming shortened V by 2 bases and J by 4 bases, and 11 bases separated the two germline ends. The CDR3 loop is CASSQLDRNNEKLFF. The DNA of the CDR3 is TGTGCCAGCAGCCAACTCGACAGGAATAATGAAAAACTGTTTTTT.

The chain links TRBV2 to TRBJ1-1; D gene unclear. The CDR3 is 13 amino acids. V lost 4 bases and J lost 6, with 12 bases in between. Germline values: CDR1 SNHLY, CDR2 FYNNEI. CDR3 in amino acids: CASSALPPAEAFF. The CDR3 coding sequence is TGTGCCAGCAGTGCTCTTCCCCCCGCTGAAGCTTTCTTT.

The chain employs TRBV11-1 and TRBJ2-3; 8 bases are shared with TRBD2. V gave up 1 base and J gave up 7 bases; unmatched junction bases: 10. The CDR3 runs to 16 residues. CDR1 and CDR2 (germline): SGHAT, FQDESV (reference sequence). As DNA, the CDR3 is TGTGCCAGCAGCTTAGGCGGACTAGCTGGGGGATATACGCAGTATTTT. Translated, it gives CASSLGGLAGGYTQYF.

The rearrangement joins TRBV2 to TRBJ2-7; TRBD2 might be the D (5 bases). In germline, CDR1 is SNHLY, CDR2 FYNNEI. Trimming took 7 bases from V and 2 from J, leaving 15 bases between them. This CDR3 comprises 14 residues. The CDR3 nucleotides read TGTGCCAGCATCAAATACGGGGAAACCTACGAGCAGTACTTC. As protein: CASIKYGETYEQYF.